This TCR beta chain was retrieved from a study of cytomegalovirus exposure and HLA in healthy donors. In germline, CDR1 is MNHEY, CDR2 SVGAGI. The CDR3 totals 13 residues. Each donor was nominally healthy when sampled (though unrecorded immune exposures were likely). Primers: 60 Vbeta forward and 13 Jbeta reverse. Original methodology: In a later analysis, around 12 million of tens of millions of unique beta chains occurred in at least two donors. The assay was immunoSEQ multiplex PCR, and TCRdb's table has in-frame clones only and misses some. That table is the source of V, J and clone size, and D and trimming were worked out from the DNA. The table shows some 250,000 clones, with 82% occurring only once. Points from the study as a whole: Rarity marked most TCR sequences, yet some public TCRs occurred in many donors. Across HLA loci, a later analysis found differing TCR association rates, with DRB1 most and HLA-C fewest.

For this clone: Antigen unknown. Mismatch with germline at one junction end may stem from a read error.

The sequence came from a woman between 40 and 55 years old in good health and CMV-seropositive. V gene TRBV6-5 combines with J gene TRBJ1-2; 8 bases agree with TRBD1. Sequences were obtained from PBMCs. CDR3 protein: CASRTGWDYGYPF. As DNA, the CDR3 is TGTGCCAGCCGGACAGGGTGGGACTATGGCTACCCCTTC.